This TCR beta chain was recovered during a study of early stage breast cancer tumors. Sequencing used immunoSEQ multiplex PCR; TCRdb keeps in-frame clones, though not all of them. This sample carries 45,000 to 60,000 clones, 75% to 85% of them seen once, and the ten largest clones take 1.4%. The V gene's germline CDR1 is ENHRY and CDR2 SYGVKD. V was clipped by 0 bases and J by 8 bases; unmatched bases: 9. The CDR3 spans 16 residues. Material: blood. The chain links TRBV10-3 to TRBJ2-1; 8 bases are shared with TRBD1. The receptor's source is a person aged 45 to 60 with breast cancer. The CDR3 here is CAISESFGQGLDEQFF. The CDR3 nucleotides are TGTGCCATCAGTGAGTCGTTTGGACAGGGTTTAGATGAGCAGTTCTTC.